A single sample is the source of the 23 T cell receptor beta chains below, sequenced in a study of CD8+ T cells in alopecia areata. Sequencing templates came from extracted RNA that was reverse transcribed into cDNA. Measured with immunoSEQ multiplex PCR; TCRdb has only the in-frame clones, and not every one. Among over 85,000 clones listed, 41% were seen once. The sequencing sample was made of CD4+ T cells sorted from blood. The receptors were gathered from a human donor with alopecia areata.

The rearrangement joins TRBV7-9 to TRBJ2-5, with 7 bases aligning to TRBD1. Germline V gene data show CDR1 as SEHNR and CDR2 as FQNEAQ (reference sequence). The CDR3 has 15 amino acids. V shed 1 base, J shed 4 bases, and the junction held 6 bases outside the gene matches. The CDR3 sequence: CASSLGDRPRETQYF. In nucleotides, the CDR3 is TGTGCCAGCAGCTTAGGGGACAGACCGAGAGAGACCCAGTACTTC.

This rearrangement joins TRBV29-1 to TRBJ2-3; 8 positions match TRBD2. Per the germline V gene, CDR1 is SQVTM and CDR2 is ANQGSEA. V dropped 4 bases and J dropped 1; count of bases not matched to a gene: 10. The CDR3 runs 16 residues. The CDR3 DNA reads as TGCAGCGTTGTTGGTTGGCTAGCGGGTCGCACAGATACGCAGTATTTT. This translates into CSVVGWLAGRTDTQYF.

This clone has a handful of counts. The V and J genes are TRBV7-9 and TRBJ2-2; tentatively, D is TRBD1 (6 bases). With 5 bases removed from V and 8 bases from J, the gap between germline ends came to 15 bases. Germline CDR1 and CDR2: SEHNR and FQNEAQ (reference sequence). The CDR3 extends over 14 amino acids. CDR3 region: CASSLYYREGELFF. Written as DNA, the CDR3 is TGTGCCAGCAGCCTCTACTACAGGGAGGGGGAGCTGTTTTTT.

Here the CDR3 DNA reads TGCAGCTCTCGAGTCTCCCAGGACACCGGGGAGCTGTTTTTT. It is translated as CSSRVSQDTGELFF. The rearrangement links TRBV29-1 to TRBJ2-2; D remains ambiguous. The V end was cut by 8 bases, the J end by 3 bases, with 16 bases between. This CDR3 region has 14 residues. The germline CDR1 and CDR2 sequences are SQVTM and ANQGSEA.

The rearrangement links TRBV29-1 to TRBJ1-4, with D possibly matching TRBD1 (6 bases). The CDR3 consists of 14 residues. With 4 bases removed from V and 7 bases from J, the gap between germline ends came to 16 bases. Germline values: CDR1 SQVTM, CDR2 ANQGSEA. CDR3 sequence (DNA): TGCAGCGTTGCAAACTCAGGGGTTGGTGAAAAACTGTTTTTT. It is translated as CSVANSGVGEKLFF.

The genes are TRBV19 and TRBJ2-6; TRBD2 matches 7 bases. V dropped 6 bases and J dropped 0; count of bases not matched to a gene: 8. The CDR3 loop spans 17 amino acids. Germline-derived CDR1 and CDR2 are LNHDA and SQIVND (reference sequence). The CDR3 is CASRAGRIGSGANVLTF. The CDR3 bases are TGTGCCAGTAGGGCCGGGAGGATAGGCTCTGGGGCCAACGTCCTGACTTTC.

In DNA, the CDR3 is TGCAGTGCCCCCCCCAATGAGCAGTTCTTC. This sequence encodes CSAPPNEQFF. The rearrangement uses TRBV20-1 and TRBJ2-1; D unclear. CDR1 DFQATT and CDR2 SNEGSKA come from the germline V gene (reference sequence). The V end was cut by 6 bases, the J end by 6 bases, with 6 bases between. The CDR3 loop spans 10 amino acids.

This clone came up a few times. CDR3 DNA: TGTGCCAGCAGTTTACTGGGACAGGTCGTCAAAAACATTCAGTACTTC. It specifies CASSLLGQVVKNIQYF. The chain uses TRBV28 and TRBJ2-4; 8 bases line up with TRBD1. V lost 2 bases, J lost 3 bases, and 6 bases stayed unmatched. CDR3 size: 16 residues. Germline-derived CDR1 and CDR2 are MDHEN and SYDVKM.

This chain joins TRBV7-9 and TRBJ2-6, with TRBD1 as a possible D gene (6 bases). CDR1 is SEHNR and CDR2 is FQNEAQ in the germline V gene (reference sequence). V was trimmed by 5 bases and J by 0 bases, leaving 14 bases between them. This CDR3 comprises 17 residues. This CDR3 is CASSEGGTGSGANVLTF. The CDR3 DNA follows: TGTGCCAGCAGCGAAGGGGGTACAGGCTCTGGGGCCAACGTCCTGACTTTC.

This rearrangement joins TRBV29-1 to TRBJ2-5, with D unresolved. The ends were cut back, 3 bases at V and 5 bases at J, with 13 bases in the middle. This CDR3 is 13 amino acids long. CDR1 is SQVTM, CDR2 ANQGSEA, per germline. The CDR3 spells CSVDWQKSETQYF. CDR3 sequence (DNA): TGCAGCGTTGATTGGCAGAAGTCGGAGACCCAGTACTTC.

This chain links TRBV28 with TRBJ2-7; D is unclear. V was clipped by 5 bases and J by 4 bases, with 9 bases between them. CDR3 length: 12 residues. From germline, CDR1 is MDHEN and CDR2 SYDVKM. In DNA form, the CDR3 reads TGTGCCAGCAGTCCAAACTTATACGAGCAGTACTTC. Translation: CASSPNLYEQYF. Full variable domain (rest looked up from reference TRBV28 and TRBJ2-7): DVKVTQSSRYLVKRTGEKVFLECVQDMDHENMFWYRQDPGLGLRLIYFSYDVKMKEKGDIPEGYSVSREKKERFSLILESASTNQTSMYLCASSPNLYEQYFGPGTRLTVT.

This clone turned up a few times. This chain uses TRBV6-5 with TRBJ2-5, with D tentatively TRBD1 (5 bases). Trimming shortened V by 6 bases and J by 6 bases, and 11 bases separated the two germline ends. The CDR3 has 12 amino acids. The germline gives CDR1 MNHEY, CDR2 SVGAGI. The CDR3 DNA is TGTGCCAGCAGGGACAAGCACAAGACCCAGTACTTC. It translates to CASRDKHKTQYF.

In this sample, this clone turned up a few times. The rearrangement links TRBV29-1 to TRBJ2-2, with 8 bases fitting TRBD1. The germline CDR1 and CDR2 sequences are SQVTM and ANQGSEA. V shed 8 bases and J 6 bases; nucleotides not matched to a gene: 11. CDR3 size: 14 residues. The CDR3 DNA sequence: TGCAGCATAAGAATCGCAGGGGGCCCCGGGGAGCTGTTTTTT. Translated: CSIRIAGGPGELFF.

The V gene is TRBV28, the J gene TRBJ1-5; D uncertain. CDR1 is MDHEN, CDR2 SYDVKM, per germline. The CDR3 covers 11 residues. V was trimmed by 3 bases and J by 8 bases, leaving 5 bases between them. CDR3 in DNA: TGTGCCAGCAGTTTGGAGGAGCCCCAGCATTTT. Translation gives CASSLEEPQHF.

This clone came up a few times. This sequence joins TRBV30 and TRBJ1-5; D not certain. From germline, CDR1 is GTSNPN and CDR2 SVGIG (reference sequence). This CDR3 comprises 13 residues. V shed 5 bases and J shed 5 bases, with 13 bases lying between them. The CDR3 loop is CAWVSRADQPQHF. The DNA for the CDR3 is TGTGCCTGGGTATCACGGGCTGATCAGCCCCAGCATTTT.

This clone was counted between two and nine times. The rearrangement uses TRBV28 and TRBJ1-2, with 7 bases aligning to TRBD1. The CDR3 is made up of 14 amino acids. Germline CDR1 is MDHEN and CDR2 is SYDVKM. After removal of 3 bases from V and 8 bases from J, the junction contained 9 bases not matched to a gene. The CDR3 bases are TGTGCCAGCAGTTTGGAACAGGGGTCATGGGGCTACACCTTC. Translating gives CASSLEQGSWGYTF.

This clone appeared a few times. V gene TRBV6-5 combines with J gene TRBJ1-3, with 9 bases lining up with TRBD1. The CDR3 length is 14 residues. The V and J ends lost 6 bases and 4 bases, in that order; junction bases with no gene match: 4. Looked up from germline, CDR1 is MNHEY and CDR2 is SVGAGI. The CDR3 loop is CASRGTGSGNTIYF. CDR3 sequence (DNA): TGTGCCAGCAGGGGGACAGGGTCCGGAAACACCATATATTTT.

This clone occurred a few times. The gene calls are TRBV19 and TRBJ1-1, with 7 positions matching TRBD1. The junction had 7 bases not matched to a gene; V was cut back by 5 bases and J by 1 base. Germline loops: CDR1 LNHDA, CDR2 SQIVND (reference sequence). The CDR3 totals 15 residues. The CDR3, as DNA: TGTGCCAGTAGTGGAAGACAGGGAGAGAACACTGAAGCTTTCTTT. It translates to CASSGRQGENTEAFF.

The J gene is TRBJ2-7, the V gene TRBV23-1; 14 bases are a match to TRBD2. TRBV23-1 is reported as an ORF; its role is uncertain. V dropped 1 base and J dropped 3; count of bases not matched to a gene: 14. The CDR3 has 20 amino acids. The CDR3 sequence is CASSQYTPGLAGVGLYEQYF. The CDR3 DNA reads TGCGCCAGCAGTCAATACACGCCGGGACTAGCGGGAGTCGGACTCTACGAGCAGTACTTC.

CDR3 loop: CASRFGGLLPSSYEQYF. The CDR3 DNA reads as TGCGCCAGCAGGTTTGGGGGACTTCTACCCAGCTCCTACGAGCAGTACTTC. The V call is TRBV5-1, the J call TRBJ2-7, with D perhaps matching TRBD2 (6 bases). CDR3 size: 17 residues. The V gene's germline CDR1 is SGHRS and CDR2 YFSETQ. Trimming took 5 bases from V and 0 from J, leaving 21 bases between them. Based on the CDR3 plus reference TRBV5-1 and TRBJ2-7, the full variable domain is KAGVTQTPRYLIKTRGQQVTLSCSPISGHRSVSWYQQTPGQGLQFLFEYFSETQRNKGNFPGRFSGRQFSNSRSEMNVSTLELGDSALYLCASRFGGLLPSSYEQYFGPGTRLTVT.

The DNA of the CDR3 is TGTGCCAGCAGCTTGGATGACGGCAGGGAGAAATCCTACGAGCAGTACTTC. It codes for CASSLDDGREKSYEQYF. The J gene is TRBJ2-7, the V gene TRBV5-4; possibly TRBD1 or TRBD2 for D (5 bases each). Germline CDR1 SGHNT, CDR2 YYREEE (reference sequence). The V and J ends lost 0 bases and 1 base respectively, with 17 bases between them. This CDR3 has 17 amino acids.

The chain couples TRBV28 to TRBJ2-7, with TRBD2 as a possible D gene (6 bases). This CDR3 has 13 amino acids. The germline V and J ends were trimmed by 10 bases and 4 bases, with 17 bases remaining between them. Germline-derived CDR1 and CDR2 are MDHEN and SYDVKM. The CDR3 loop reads CAITGQGGYEQYF. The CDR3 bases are TGTGCCATCACGGGGCAGGGAGGTTACGAGCAGTACTTC.

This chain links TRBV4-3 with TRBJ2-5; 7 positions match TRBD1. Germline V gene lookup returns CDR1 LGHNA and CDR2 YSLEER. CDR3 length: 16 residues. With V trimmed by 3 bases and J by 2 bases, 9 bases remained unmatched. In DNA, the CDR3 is TGCGCCAGCAGCCACGACCTGGGACAGAGGCAAGAGACCCAGTACTTC. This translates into CASSHDLGQRQETQYF.